These 19 T cell receptor beta chains share one sample of origin, sequenced in a study of blood T cell repertoires in COVID-19. Repertoires were generated with immunoSEQ multiplex PCR, while TCRdb's copy carries only in-frame clones and drops some. The table lists about 280,000 clones, about four fifths of them singletons, with 8% to 9.5% in the top ten. The specimen was peripheral blood. The receptors shown here come from a woman aged 45-65 years who had recovered from COVID-19.

The chain links TRBV6-1 to TRBJ1-1, with a weak D call TRBD1 (5 bases). CDR3 size: 14 residues. V lost 3 bases, J lost 3 bases, and 11 bases lay in between. Germline V gene sequence: CDR1 MNHNS, CDR2 SASEGT. The CDR3 sequence: CASSEQAGYTEAFF. The DNA of the CDR3 is TGTGCCAGCAGTGAGCAGGCAGGGTACACTGAAGCTTTCTTT.

This chain links TRBV5-5 with TRBJ1-5; 7 positions match TRBD1. The V and J ends lost 0 bases and 4 bases, in that order; junction bases with no gene match: 10. The CDR3 consists of 17 residues. CDR1 and CDR2 (germline): SGHKS, YYEKEE (reference sequence). CDR3 DNA: TGTGCCAGCAGCTTGGATAGGATTATACAGGGGAATCAGCCCCAGCATTTT. Protein product: CASSLDRIIQGNQPQHF.

V is TRBV16 and J is TRBJ2-7, with 9 nucleotides matching TRBD1. After removal of 5 bases from V and 4 bases from J, the junction contained 12 bases not matched to a gene. The V gene's germline CDR1 is KGHSY and CDR2 FQNENV. The CDR3 has 16 residues. The CDR3 nucleotides read TGTGCCAGCAGCGGACGCTCTTTGGGACAGGGTTACGAGCAGTACTTC. The encoded protein is CASSGRSLGQGYEQYF.

This chain links TRBV20-1 with TRBJ2-2, with a tentative D call TRBD2 (5 bases). V was clipped by 3 bases and J by 5 bases, with 10 bases between them. Germline CDR1 DFQATT, CDR2 SNEGSKA (reference sequence). The CDR3 length is 13 residues. The CDR3 here is CSASYSGTGELFF. The CDR3 region has the DNA TGCAGTGCTAGTTATTCGGGAACCGGGGAGCTGTTTTTT.

V and J are TRBV7-7 and TRBJ1-3; D is unclear. The germline V and J ends were trimmed by 5 bases and 0 bases, with 8 bases remaining between them. Germline V gene sequence: CDR1 SSHAT, CDR2 FNYEAQ (reference sequence). CDR3 length: 14 amino acids. The CDR3 DNA sequence: TGTGCCAGCAGCCCTGACTTCTCTGGAAACACCATATATTTT. As protein: CASSPDFSGNTIYF.

The chain joins TRBV28 to TRBJ2-7; 9 nucleotides align to TRBD1. The ends lost 6 bases at V and 4 bases at J; junction bases unmatched: 13. The germline V gene has CDR1 MDHEN and CDR2 SYDVKM. The CDR3 spans 16 residues. CDR3 coding DNA: TGTGCCAGCAGCCCGCCCCCCCGGACAGGGGAATACGAGCAGTACTTC. As protein: CASSPPPRTGEYEQYF.

This clone was detected once. This chain joins TRBV19 and TRBJ2-5; 8 bases agree with TRBD2. Trimming at V came to 10 bases and at J to 3 bases, leaving 10 bases not matched to a gene. The CDR3 sequence is 14 residues long. Looked up from germline, CDR1 is LNHDA and CDR2 is SQIVND (reference sequence). The CDR3 region has the DNA TGTGCCACTACTTCGCCCGGGGGGGAAGAGACCCAGTACTTC. Translating gives CATTSPGGEETQYF.

Turning to this clone: Compared with germline, one end of the junction differs, possibly owing to a read error. This rearrangement joins TRBV10-3 to TRBJ1-6; weak D call: TRBD1 (5 bases). The germline V gene encodes CDR1 ENHRY and CDR2 SYGVKD. The CDR3 is made up of 17 amino acids. CDR3 sequence: CATSIESVRTRNSPLHF. The CDR3 DNA sequence: TGTGCCACCAGTATAGAGTCGGTGCGGACACGGAATTCACCCCTCCACTTT.

This clone was found many times. The chain combines TRBV5-8 with TRBJ1-1, with 9 bases fitting TRBD1. Unmatched junction bases numbered 7, after V lost 0 bases and J lost 4 bases. The CDR3 runs to 16 residues. Per germline, CDR1 SGHTS and CDR2 YDEGEE. Here the CDR3 DNA reads TGTGCCAGCAGCTTGGGGGTCCGACAGGGGGGCACTGAAGCTTTCTTT. Residues: CASSLGVRQGGTEAFF.

This clone was counted once. The CDR3 loop is CASNSPMGQGEKLFF. The CDR3 region has the DNA TGTGCCAGCAATTCCCCAATGGGACAGGGTGAAAAACTGTTTTTT. The genes are TRBV28 and TRBJ1-4; 9 bases align to TRBD1. The CDR3 length is 15 residues. J gave up 7 bases and V 7 bases, and 10 bases lay outside the gene matches. Germline V lookup: CDR1 MDHEN, CDR2 SYDVKM.

The chain combines TRBV6-5 with TRBJ1-4; D not resolved. Trimming pared 6 bases from V and 8 bases from J, leaving 13 bases between. Per the germline V gene, CDR1 is MNHEY and CDR2 is SVGAGI. The CDR3 contains 13 residues. DNA for the CDR3: TGTGCCAGCAGCTTATTCCTCGGGGAAAAACTGTTTTTT. Translated: CASSLFLGEKLFF.

This clone is a singleton in its sample. The chain uses TRBV7-2 and TRBJ2-7; TRBD1 might be the D (5 bases). Trimming left V 5 bases short and J 2 bases short, with 22 bases between. There are 17 residues in the CDR3. Germline values: CDR1 SGHTA, CDR2 FQGNSA. CDR3 sequence (DNA): TGTGCCAGCAGCCCCCCGGGCAAGGCGACAGCCGCCTACGAGCAGTACTTC. This gives the protein CASSPPGKATAAYEQYF. Variable domain in full (rest from reference TRBV7-2 and TRBJ2-7): GAGVSQSPSNKVTEKGKDVELRCDPISGHTALYWYRQSLGQGLEFLIYFQGNSAPDKSGLPSDRFSAERTGGSVSTLTIQRTQQEDSAVYLCASSPPGKATAAYEQYFGPGTRLTVT.

V usage is TRBV20-1 and J usage is TRBJ2-2; TRBD1 aligns across 7 bases. Per germline, CDR1 DFQATT and CDR2 SNEGSKA (reference sequence). Trimming cost V 3 bases and J 1 base; bases outside gene matches: 5. The CDR3 covers 15 residues. The CDR3 DNA is TGCAGTGCTAGTAGAGGGGGCCTGAACACCGGGGAGCTGTTTTTT. Protein product: CSASRGGLNTGELFF.

The rearrangement uses TRBV28 and TRBJ1-1; 8 bases are shared with TRBD1. Germline V gives CDR1 MDHEN, CDR2 SYDVKM. Losses at the gene ends were 3 bases for V and 1 base for J; bases not matched to a gene: 7. The CDR3 covers 16 residues. The CDR3 region has the DNA TGTGCCAGCAGTTTGCTCCCTGGACAGGGGAACACTGAAGCTTTCTTT. It translates to CASSLLPGQGNTEAFF.

The V and J genes are TRBV3-1 (or the pseudogene TRBV3-2) and TRBJ2-2, with no clear D. The CDR3 runs to 14 residues. V was clipped by 0 bases and J by 6 bases, with 8 bases between them. Germline V gene data show CDR1 as LGHDT and CDR2 as YNNKEL (reference sequence). This CDR3 reads CASSQDPKSGELFF. For the CDR3, the DNA is TGTGCCAGCAGCCAAGATCCAAAATCCGGGGAGCTGTTTTTT.

CDR3 nucleotides: TGTGCCAGCGGACAGCGATCCTATGGCTACACCTTC. It yields the protein CASGQRSYGYTF. V usage is TRBV28 and J usage is TRBJ1-2, with D possibly TRBD1 on 6 matching bases. Looked up from germline, CDR1 is MDHEN and CDR2 is SYDVKM. Between the trimmed V and J ends, which lost 8 bases and 4 bases, there was a span of 11 bases. This CDR3 has 12 amino acids.

This sequence joins TRBV7-8 and TRBJ2-1; TRBD2 agrees at 10 bases. CDR3 length: 17 amino acids. V shed 5 bases and J 0 bases; nucleotides not matched to a gene: 7. Germline CDR1 is SGHVS and CDR2 is FQNEAQ. This CDR3 is CASSHGTSASSYNEQFF. The CDR3 DNA sequence: TGTGCCAGCAGCCATGGGACTAGCGCGAGCTCCTACAATGAGCAGTTCTTC.

Note on this clone: The sample carries other DNA sequences with the same CDR3. The chain joins TRBV2 to TRBJ2-7; 11 nucleotides align to TRBD1. The ends lost 6 bases at V and 4 bases at J; junction bases unmatched: 5. Germline-derived CDR1 and CDR2 are SNHLY and FYNNEI. The CDR3 runs 14 residues. The CDR3 DNA is TGTGCCAGCAGCAGCGGGACAGGGGGTTACGAGCAGTACTTC. The encoded protein is CASSSGTGGYEQYF.

This clone has a single count. The CDR3 region is CATKGQGSGTDTQYF. DNA for the CDR3: TGTGCCACCAAGGGACAGGGATCGGGCACAGATACGCAGTATTTT. This chain connects TRBV2 to TRBJ2-3; 9 bases line up with TRBD1. Germline trimming cut 10 bases from V and 1 base from J; bases unmatched to any gene: 9. CDR1 is SNHLY, CDR2 FYNNEI, per germline. This CDR3 region has 15 residues.